Below, 14 T cell receptor beta chains from the same sample are listed, as sequenced in a study of T cells after posttransplantation cyclophosphamide. Profiling relied on immunoSEQ multiplex PCR, and the TCRdb table lists in-frame clones only, not all of them. Found here are around 7,400 clones, no singletons; the ten largest cover around half. Treatment was busulfan-fludarabine conditioning, a marrow graft, and cyclophosphamide on days +3 and +4. The specimen was PBMCs, collected after allogeneic stem cell transplant with posttransplant cyclophosphamide. The receptors were sampled from a male patient in his forties or fifties who received an allogeneic stem cell transplant from an unrelated donor, was CMV-positive, and had acute GVHD only. The T cells may partly be graft donor cells.

This clone has a count of ten or more. This CDR3 reads CASSYPPGLAGGPIGELFF. CDR3 coding DNA: TGTGCCAGCAGCTACCCCCCGGGACTAGCGGGAGGGCCGATCGGGGAGCTGTTTTTT. This chain links TRBV7-9 with TRBJ2-2, with 16 bases lining up with TRBD2. Germline V lookup: CDR1 SEHNR, CDR2 FQNEAQ (reference sequence). The CDR3 is made up of 19 amino acids. Losses at the gene ends were 4 bases for V and 7 bases for J; bases not matched to a gene: 12.

The chain has TRBV5-1 and TRBJ2-7; TRBD2 matches 10 bases. Per the germline V gene, CDR1 is SGHRS and CDR2 is YFSETQ. CDR3 length: 17 residues. V trimming: 0 bases; J trimming: 4 bases; junction bases outside the gene matches: 10. Here the CDR3 DNA reads TGCGCCAGCAGCTTGGCTAGCGGGGGTGCTGTGGGGTACGAGCAGTACTTC. Amino acids: CASSLASGGAVGYEQYF.

This clone came up a few times. This chain uses TRBV7-8 with TRBJ1-1; D not resolved. The CDR3 extends over 17 amino acids. V lost 1 base, J lost 4 bases, and 19 bases lay in between. Germline loops: CDR1 SGHVS, CDR2 FQNEAQ. CDR3 in amino acids: CASSLVWKLREATEAFF. DNA for the CDR3: TGTGCCAGCAGCTTAGTGTGGAAGTTGCGGGAGGCCACTGAAGCTTTCTTT.

This clone was counted many times. The chain couples TRBV6-1 to TRBJ1-2; 8 bases line up with TRBD1. Unmatched junction bases numbered 6, after V lost 0 bases and J lost 6 bases. This CDR3 has 15 amino acids. Per germline, CDR1 MNHNS and CDR2 SASEGT. The CDR3 sequence is CASSEALDRGHGYTF. The CDR3 nucleotides read TGTGCCAGCAGTGAAGCGCTAGACAGGGGACATGGCTACACCTTC.

This chain connects TRBV7-6 to TRBJ2-5, with 8 positions matching TRBD2. Near its end, the DNA agrees better with TRBJ2-7, so the J call may be wrong. The germline CDR1 and CDR2 sequences are SGHVS and FNYEAQ. The CDR3 is 14 amino acids. The CDR3 loop reads CASSLGGRSYEQYF. CDR3 DNA: TGTGCCAGCAGCTTAGGCGGGAGGAGCTACGAGCAGTACTTC.

Many counts were recorded for this clone. This rearrangement joins TRBV18 to TRBJ1-4, with 10 nucleotides matching TRBD1. CDR3 size: 17 residues. With 3 bases clipped from V and 6 bases from J, the junction kept 10 bases outside the gene matches. The V gene's germline CDR1 is KGHSH and CDR2 LQKENI. DNA for the CDR3: TGTGCCAGCTCACCGCGGGACAGGGGAGACCTGGATGAAAAACTGTTTTTT. Translating gives CASSPRDRGDLDEKLFF.

The sample holds many counts of this clone. The CDR3 reads CASSLVGLAGADTQYF. For the CDR3, the DNA is TGTGCCAGCAGCTTAGTTGGACTAGCGGGCGCAGATACGCAGTATTTT. V and J are TRBV7-9 and TRBJ2-3; 11 bases agree with TRBD2. Germline V gene sequence: CDR1 SEHNR, CDR2 FQNEAQ (reference sequence). V shed 1 base, J shed 4 bases, and the junction held 4 bases outside the gene matches. The CDR3 consists of 16 residues.

The table lists this clone with many counts. The chain recombines TRBV5-1 with TRBJ2-5, with TRBD1 matching 9 bases. This CDR3 spans 13 amino acids. V shed 5 bases and J 3 bases; nucleotides not matched to a gene: 2. Germline V gene lookup returns CDR1 SGHRS and CDR2 YFSETQ. The CDR3 sequence: CASRRTGEETQYF. The DNA of the CDR3 is TGCGCCAGCAGGAGGACAGGGGAAGAGACCCAGTACTTC. Together with reference TRBV5-1 and TRBJ2-5, the CDR3 gives the full variable domain: KAGVTQTPRYLIKTRGQQVTLSCSPISGHRSVSWYQQTPGQGLQFLFEYFSETQRNKGNFPGRFSGRQFSNSRSEMNVSTLELGDSALYLCASRRTGEETQYFGPGTRLLVL.

This clone was counted many times. This sequence joins TRBV6-1 and TRBJ2-5; 15 bases fit TRBD2. This CDR3 contains 16 residues. V lost 2 bases and J lost 5; bases outside the gene matches: 3. CDR1 and CDR2 (germline): MNHNS, SASEGT. The CDR3 protein is CASSERTSGRAETQYF. In DNA form, the CDR3 reads TGTGCCAGCAGTGAAAGGACTAGCGGGAGGGCTGAGACCCAGTACTTC.

This clone is classed as medium-sized (0.01 to 0.1%). In DNA form, the CDR3 reads TGTGCCAGTACCGGGACAGGGGGACCTCAGCCCCAGCATTTT. Translated: CASTGTGGPQPQHF. This sequence joins TRBV19 and TRBJ1-5; 11 bases agree with TRBD1. In germline, CDR1 is LNHDA, CDR2 SQIVND (reference sequence). J lost 6 bases, V lost 7 bases, and 5 bases had no gene match. This CDR3 is 14 amino acids long.

This clone was observed at least ten times. The rearrangement links TRBV28 to TRBJ1-5; D gene uncertain. V was shortened by 6 bases and J by 0 bases, with 21 bases between the two germline ends. Germline loops: CDR1 MDHEN, CDR2 SYDVKM. The CDR3 totals 18 residues. CDR3 sequence reads: CASSPGAGTYYSNQPQHF. Written as DNA, the CDR3 is TGTGCCAGCAGCCCCGGAGCCGGAACATATTATAGCAATCAGCCCCAGCATTTT.

This clone was counted ten times or more. CDR3 protein: CASSREAYEQYF. In DNA, the CDR3 is TGTGCCAGCAGCCGGGAGGCCTACGAGCAGTACTTC. The chain has TRBV28 and TRBJ2-7; 7 positions agree with TRBD2. J lost 2 bases, V lost 6 bases, and 1 base had no gene match. Per germline, CDR1 MDHEN and CDR2 SYDVKM. CDR3 length equals 12 residues.

This clone was recorded many times. The gene calls are TRBV29-1 and TRBJ1-3; 8 nucleotides align to TRBD1. This CDR3 is 11 amino acids long. Germline CDR1 is SQVTM and CDR2 is ANQGSEA. CDR3 DNA sequence: TGCGGACAGGGACAGGGAAACACCATATATTTT. Amino acids: CGQGQGNTIYF.

As concerns this clone: At the DNA level, this CDR3 is encoded by other sequences in the same sample as well. The chain recombines TRBV4-1 with TRBJ1-4, with D unclear. The CDR3 has 17 residues. Germline V gives CDR1 MGHRA, CDR2 YSYEKL. Trimming left V 1 base short and J 8 bases short, with 20 bases between. DNA of the CDR3: TGCGCCAGCAGCCAAGTCCCCCGGTCTCGAAATAACGAAAAACTGTTTTTT. Translated: CASSQVPRSRNNEKLFF.